The 29 T cell receptor beta chains in this list originate from one sample, sequenced in a study of CD8 T cells in Susac syndrome. A quantity of about 0.45 to 1 ug RNA underwent reverse transcription using random hexamers. MiXCR, applied by TCRdb to the immunoSEQ multiplex PCR reads, yields one record per CDR3 protein. The sample holds roughly 80,000 distinct CDR3 sequences, roughly 90% seen once. Input material: CD8+ T cells from PBMCs. The receptor set was obtained from a human donor with multiple sclerosis.

V gene TRBV19 combines with J gene TRBJ1-1; D unresolved. V dropped 5 bases and J dropped 5 bases, with 9 bases sitting between them. Germline loops: CDR1 LNHDA, CDR2 SQIVND (reference sequence). The CDR3 totals 12 residues. The CDR3 DNA reads TGTGCCAGTAGTGTAGGAGGGACTGAAGCTTTCTTT. Translation: CASSVGGTEAFF.

The chain has TRBV4-3 and TRBJ2-7, with 9 positions matching TRBD2. The CDR3 is made up of 16 amino acids. Germline trimming cut 0 bases from V and 3 bases from J; bases unmatched to any gene: 6. The germline V gene encodes CDR1 LGHNA and CDR2 YSLEER. CDR3 DNA: TGCGCCAGCAGCCAAGATGGGCGGCGGGAGGGCTACGAGCAGTACTTC. Its protein is CASSQDGRREGYEQYF.

CDR3 region: CASSPGGGTPYEQYF. The CDR3 nucleotides read TGTGCCAGCAGCCCCGGGGGAGGGACCCCCTACGAGCAGTACTTC. The chain carries TRBV7-9 and TRBJ2-7; 7 nucleotides agree with TRBD2. The V and J ends lost 5 bases and 2 bases, in that order; junction bases with no gene match: 9. Germline loops: CDR1 SEHNR, CDR2 FQNEAQ (reference sequence). This CDR3 has 15 amino acids.

The rearrangement links TRBV19 to TRBJ2-7; no reliable D call. This CDR3 is built from 13 residues. Germline assignment: CDR1 LNHDA and CDR2 SQIVND (reference sequence). V was trimmed by 5 bases and J by 2 bases, leaving 10 bases between them. This CDR3 reads CASSPARAYEQYF. CDR3 bases: TGTGCCAGTAGTCCAGCCAGAGCCTACGAGCAGTACTTC. The full variable domain, rest sourced from reference TRBV19 and TRBJ2-7, is DGGITQSPKYLFRKEGQNVTLSCEQNLNHDAMYWYRQDPGQGLRLIYYSQIVNDFQKGDIAEGYSVSREKKESFPLTVTSAQKNPTAFYLCASSPARAYEQYFGPGTRLTVT.

V usage is TRBV5-1 and J usage is TRBJ1-2, with TRBD1 matching 7 bases. V lost 4 bases, J lost 0 bases, and 12 bases stayed unmatched. This CDR3 has 17 amino acids. Germline values: CDR1 SGHRS, CDR2 YFSETQ. For the CDR3, the DNA is TGCGCCAGCAGCCACACCCCAGGGCAGGGGGCTAACTATGGCTACACCTTC. It specifies CASSHTPGQGANYGYTF.

CDR3 coding DNA: TGTGCCAGCAGACGGACTAGCGGGAGGCGAGAGCAGTTCTTC. Its protein product is CASRRTSGRREQFF. The rearrangement uses TRBV6-5 and TRBJ2-1, with 14 bases fitting TRBD2. This CDR3 is built from 14 residues. After removal of 6 bases from V and 10 bases from J, the junction contained 5 bases not matched to a gene. Looked up from germline, CDR1 is MNHEY and CDR2 is SVGAGI.

The V and J genes are TRBV19 and TRBJ2-1; 12 bases align to TRBD2. The CDR3 runs 18 residues. V gave up 5 bases and J gave up 0 bases; unmatched junction bases: 8. Germline V gene lookup returns CDR1 LNHDA and CDR2 SQIVND (reference sequence). CDR3 in DNA: TGTGCCAGTAGTCCCGGGACTAGCGGGCCTCCCTCCTACAATGAGCAGTTCTTC. It codes for CASSPGTSGPPSYNEQFF.

This chain links TRBV24-1 with TRBJ2-1, with 12 bases fitting TRBD2. The CDR3 consists of 18 residues. V lost 2 bases and J lost 5; bases outside the gene matches: 9. CDR1 and CDR2 (germline): KGHDR, SFDVKD. In nucleotides, the CDR3 is TGTGCCACCAGTGATTCCCGAGGACTAGCGGGGATAGACAATGAGCAGTTCTTC. It codes for CATSDSRGLAGIDNEQFF.

This sequence joins TRBV12-3 or TRBV12-4 and TRBJ2-7; 10 bases agree with TRBD2. There are 14 residues in the CDR3. J lost 4 bases, V lost 4 bases, and 4 bases had no gene match. This CDR3 is CASSWASGSYEQYF. The CDR3 DNA sequence: TGTGCCAGCAGTTGGGCTAGCGGGAGTTACGAGCAGTACTTC.

The CDR3 loop reads CASSWGFGGGQPQHF. DNA of the CDR3: TGCGCCAGCAGCTGGGGGTTCGGCGGCGGTCAGCCCCAGCATTTT. The chain couples TRBV5-1 to TRBJ1-5, with D perhaps TRBD1 (5 bases). Germline V gives CDR1 SGHRS, CDR2 YFSETQ. Between the trimmed V and J ends, which lost 3 bases and 6 bases, there was a span of 16 bases. This CDR3 is built from 15 residues.

The V and J genes are TRBV3-1 and TRBJ1-1; the D is unclear. The V end lost 1 base, the J end lost 6 bases, and 12 bases lay between the germline ends. This CDR3 has 14 residues. CDR1 and CDR2 (germline): LGHDT, YNNKEL (reference sequence). For the CDR3, the DNA is TGTGCCAGCAGCCAAGCTATGCACGGATCTGAAGCTTTCTTT. It codes for CASSQAMHGSEAFF.

This rearrangement joins TRBV4-3 to TRBJ2-1; the D gene is possibly TRBD1 (6 bases). From germline, CDR1 is LGHNA and CDR2 YSLEER. V was clipped by 6 bases and J by 1 base, with 13 bases between them. This CDR3 is 15 amino acids long. Here the CDR3 reads CASSRGSGSYNEQFF. The CDR3, as DNA: TGCGCCAGCAGTAGGGGGAGTGGGTCCTACAATGAGCAGTTCTTC.

The chain uses TRBV7-2 and TRBJ2-1, with D maybe TRBD2 (6 bases). Trimming stripped 2 bases from V and 3 bases from J, with 14 bases between. CDR3 length: 16 residues. CDR1 SGHTA and CDR2 FQGNSA come from the germline V gene. In DNA form, the CDR3 reads TGTGCCAGCAGCTTAACACCTGGGACTTTCTACAATGAGCAGTTCTTC. Residues: CASSLTPGTFYNEQFF.

This chain uses TRBV28 with TRBJ2-1; the match to TRBD1 covers 7 bases. Looked up from germline, CDR1 is MDHEN and CDR2 is SYDVKM. The CDR3 covers 15 residues. V lost 5 bases, J lost 0 bases, and 4 bases stayed unmatched. CDR3 coding DNA: TGTGCCAGCAGTCTGACAGGGACCTCCTACAATGAGCAGTTCTTC. Its protein is CASSLTGTSYNEQFF.

The chain employs TRBV9 and TRBJ2-2; D gene ambiguous. This CDR3 has 15 residues. The germline V gene encodes CDR1 SGDLS and CDR2 YYNGEE. The V gene lost 3 bases and the J gene lost 5 bases, with 14 bases spanning the gap. CDR3 region: CASSAGVLGTGELFF. DNA of the CDR3: TGTGCCAGCAGCGCAGGAGTCCTGGGAACCGGGGAGCTGTTTTTT.

J is TRBJ2-1 and V is TRBV10-2; 7 positions agree with TRBD1. Trimming removed 4 bases from V and 2 bases from J; junction bases left unmatched: 2. Germline CDR1 WSHSY, CDR2 SAAADI. The CDR3 loop spans 14 amino acids. The CDR3 DNA reads TGCGCCAGCAGTGCAGGGGGACCCTACAATGAGCAGTTCTTC. Its translation: CASSAGGPYNEQFF.

The chain carries TRBV5-1 and TRBJ2-3; 7 bases line up with TRBD1. V lost 4 bases and J lost 7; bases outside the gene matches: 15. CDR1 is SGHRS and CDR2 is YFSETQ in the germline V gene. The CDR3 sequence is 16 residues long. DNA of the CDR3: TGCGCCAGCAGCCCCCGACAGGGATCCACGATTAATACGCAGTATTTT. The encoded protein is CASSPRQGSTINTQYF.

V is TRBV23-1 and J is TRBJ2-1; D remains ambiguous. TRBV23-1 is filed as an ORF, its function uncertain. V gave up 2 bases and J gave up 4 bases, with 15 bases separating them. The CDR3 has 16 residues. CDR3 loop: CASSQPGLQHYNEQFF. The CDR3 coding sequence is TGCGCCAGCAGTCAACCCGGGCTCCAGCATTACAATGAGCAGTTCTTC.

J is TRBJ2-5 and V is TRBV6-6; D is unresolved. The CDR3 loop spans 12 amino acids. With 7 bases removed from V and 4 bases from J, the gap between germline ends came to 10 bases. Germline V CDR1 and CDR2: MNHNY, SVGAGI (reference sequence). The CDR3 DNA reads TGTGCCAGCACAGGAGAACTAGAGACCCAGTACTTC. It translates to CASTGELETQYF.

V usage is TRBV6-5 and J usage is TRBJ2-2; 13 bases map to TRBD2. In germline, CDR1 is MNHEY, CDR2 SVGAGI. This CDR3 has 17 amino acids. V trimming: 1 base; J trimming: 6 bases; junction bases outside the gene matches: 5. CDR3 sequence (DNA): TGTGCCAGCAGTTACTGGACTAGCGGGGGCGGATCCGGGGAGCTGTTTTTT. Residues: CASSYWTSGGGSGELFF.

This chain joins TRBV5-4 and TRBJ2-1; D gene unclear. Trimming cost V 3 bases and J 5 bases, with 24 bases left between them. The CDR3 is 18 amino acids. Germline CDR1 reads SGHNT; CDR2 reads YYREEE (reference sequence). CDR3 loop: CASSSYAASIAIDNEQFF. In nucleotides, the CDR3 is TGTGCCAGCAGCTCCTATGCTGCTAGTATCGCCATTGACAATGAGCAGTTCTTC.

V and J are TRBV7-9 and TRBJ2-7, with D perhaps TRBD2 (7 bases). The CDR3 spans 15 residues. The V end lost 1 base, the J end lost 3 bases, and 13 bases lay between the germline ends. Looked up from germline, CDR1 is SEHNR and CDR2 is FQNEAQ (reference sequence). Here the CDR3 DNA reads TGTGCCAGCAGCTTAGAAGGGGGGGGCAGCTACGAGCAGTACTTC. Protein: CASSLEGGGSYEQYF.

This clonotype turned up a few times. The chain links TRBV24-1 to TRBJ2-7, with unresolved D. The germline gives CDR1 KGHDR, CDR2 SFDVKD. The CDR3 is made up of 12 amino acids. Trimming removed 0 bases at V and 5 bases at J, with 4 bases between. The CDR3 spells CATSDLAHEQYF. CDR3 in DNA: TGTGCCACCAGTGATTTGGCCCACGAGCAGTACTTC.

In its sample, this clonotype was seen once. This sequence joins TRBV4-1 and TRBJ2-1; TRBD2 matches at 9 bases. Germline V gene data show CDR1 as MGHRA and CDR2 as YSYEKL. J lost 4 bases, V lost 2 bases, and 3 bases had no gene match. The CDR3 is 15 amino acids. The CDR3 here is CASSQLAGIYNEQFF. Here the CDR3 DNA reads TGCGCCAGCAGCCAACTAGCGGGGATATACAATGAGCAGTTCTTC.

This clonotype was seen once. The rearrangement links TRBV19 to TRBJ1-5, with 7 bases fitting TRBD1. Germline V lookup: CDR1 LNHDA, CDR2 SQIVND (reference sequence). The CDR3 is made up of 12 amino acids. Written as DNA, the CDR3 is TGTTCGAGTGGGACAGACAATCAGCCCCAGCATTTT. Protein sequence: CSSGTDNQPQHF.

This clonotype was seen just once. The chain is built from TRBV9 and TRBJ2-7; 9 bases fit TRBD2. Trimming removed 0 bases from V and 2 bases from J; junction bases left unmatched: 3. The CDR3 has 15 amino acids. In germline, CDR1 is SGDLS, CDR2 YYNGEE. The chain's CDR3 is CASSVGAGGPYEQYF. The CDR3 DNA reads as TGTGCCAGCAGCGTAGGGGCGGGAGGGCCCTACGAGCAGTACTTC.

The CDR3 DNA reads as TGCGCCAGCAGCTTGGATCAGTACAATGAGCAGTTCTTC. It translates to CASSLDQYNEQFF. The chain employs TRBV5-1 and TRBJ2-1; no definite D call. Trimming took off 0 bases at V and 4 bases at J, with 5 bases between the two ends. Per the germline V gene, CDR1 is SGHRS and CDR2 is YFSETQ. This CDR3 has 13 residues. Full variable domain (outside the CDR3, taken from reference TRBV5-1 and TRBJ2-1): KAGVTQTPRYLIKTRGQQVTLSCSPISGHRSVSWYQQTPGQGLQFLFEYFSETQRNKGNFPGRFSGRQFSNSRSEMNVSTLELGDSALYLCASSLDQYNEQFFGPGTRLTVL.

The chain is built from TRBV20-1 and TRBJ2-1, with 11 bases fitting TRBD2. Trimming took 3 bases from V and 3 from J; bases not matched to a gene: 7. This CDR3 region has 16 residues. Germline V gene sequence: CDR1 DFQATT, CDR2 SNEGSKA (reference sequence). The CDR3, as DNA: TGCAGTGCTAGCACCGGGACTAGCGGAGACTACAATGAGCAGTTCTTC. It encodes CSASTGTSGDYNEQFF.

The chain couples TRBV7-2 to TRBJ2-7, with a possible D match to TRBD2 (6 bases). CDR3 length equals 14 residues. Trimming pared 3 bases from V and 3 bases from J, leaving 12 bases between. Germline V CDR1 and CDR2: SGHTA, FQGNSA. The CDR3 nucleotides read TGTGCCAGCAGCTTCGGGACTCCAATCTACGAGCAGTACTTC. Protein product: CASSFGTPIYEQYF.